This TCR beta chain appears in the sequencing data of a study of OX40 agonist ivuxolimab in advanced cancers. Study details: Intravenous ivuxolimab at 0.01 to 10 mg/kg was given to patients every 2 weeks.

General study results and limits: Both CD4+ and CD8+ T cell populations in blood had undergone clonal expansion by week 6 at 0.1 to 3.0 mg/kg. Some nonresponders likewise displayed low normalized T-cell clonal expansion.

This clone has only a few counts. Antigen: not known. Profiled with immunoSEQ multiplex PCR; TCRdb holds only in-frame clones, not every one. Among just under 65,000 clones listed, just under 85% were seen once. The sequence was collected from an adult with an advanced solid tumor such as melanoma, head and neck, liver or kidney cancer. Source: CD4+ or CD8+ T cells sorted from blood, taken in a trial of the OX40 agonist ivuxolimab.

This chain's CDR3 is CASSLGDNQPQHF. For the CDR3, the DNA is TGTGCCAGCAGCTTGGGGGACAATCAGCCCCAGCATTTT. The rearrangement joins TRBV5-6 to TRBJ1-5; D is uncertain. CDR1 is SGHDT, CDR2 YYEEEE, per germline. Trimming removed 0 bases at V and 3 bases at J, with 4 bases between. The CDR3 is made up of 13 amino acids.